This T cell receptor beta chain emerged from a study of immune heterogeneity within non-small cell lung tumors (dated by TCRdb to the late 2010s). Regarding the complete study: By histology, the tumors were a few squamous cell carcinomas, fewer than 13 non-squamous carcinomas and 1 tumor not otherwise specified. To look at intratumoral immune heterogeneity, the study ran whole-exome sequencing, RNA-seq and TCR beta repertoire sequencing on several spatially distinct regions taken from every NSCLC tumor. TCR repertoire analysis included 55 to 65 tumor loci from under 16 patients, whereas transcriptome data included only 40 or so loci from 12 patients. Binding of neoantigens to the HLA alleles of each patient was predicted with netMHCpan-3.0 for mutant peptides of 8 to 11 amino acids. Broader findings and caveats from the paper: Within a patient, the same dominant CDR3B clonotypes appeared at multiple loci, but different tumor locations also contained unique high-frequency clones. High-frequency TCR beta clonotypes were found to be largely distinct between individual patients. Local T-cell repertoire clonality showed a statistically significant but moderate positive correlation with local tumor mutational burden (R 0.3 to 0.35).

In the germline V gene, CDR1 corresponds to SGHAT and CDR2 to FQNNGV. The CDR3 spans 17 residues, counting both ends. CDR3 DNA only is kept here, 51 bases in frame from base 1. From V the trimming removes 5 bases and from J it removes 9 bases, while the gene matches leave 18 bases of the junction unaccounted for. This clonotype was picked up a small number of times. Its specific antigen is unknown. This may be a read error, as it is one base from a much larger clone. Given the absence of the conserved phenylalanine or tryptophan at the CDR3 end, a read error is likely. The TCR template was genomic DNA extracted from bulk tumor tissue, and 600 ng of gDNA was amplified for each sample. During surgery, multiple biopsies were taken from each primary tumor, with sampling sites spaced as far apart as possible within the tumor mass. The study cohort was described as untreated, and the patients were newly diagnosed NSCLC cases having curative surgery. The donors were some 14 patients with newly diagnosed non-small cell lung cancer who were having surgery with curative intent. A couple of independent pathologists examined the resected tumor masses. Only high-quality DNA and RNA samples were carried forward to sequencing.

The TCR beta CDR3 region was amplified with a multiplex PCR system whose first round ran for around 10 cycles using 32 V-gene forward primers and 13 J-gene reverse primers. First-round PCR used a QIAGEN Multiplex PCR Kit, and primer sequences were filed in Chinese patent CN105087789A. In a second PCR round, Illumina universal primers were added with the Phusion High-Fidelity PCR Kit. Paired-end sequencing of TCR libraries was carried out on the Illumina HiSeq X Ten platform at a read length of 151 bp. Regarding the original processing steps: Cutadapt was used to discard reads without multiplex PCR primers, PEAR merged the read pairs, and MiXCR with default settings called the CDR3 regions. Repertoire diversity used Shannon entropy, and clonality was computed as one minus Shannon entropy divided by ln of productive unique sequence count. A clonotype counted as a dominant or high-frequency T-cell clone when its frequency was 0.5% or higher. TCRdb's own reprocessing of the public reads used fastp at Q25 and MiXCR and kept productive beta chains. Duplicate CDR3 protein sequences are folded into a single record with the most common DNA and genes. It is TCRdb's table, rather than the study itself, that gives the V and J calls and clone size. The sample table holds around 2,500 distinct CDR3 sequences, of which over 12% were seen once. The ten largest clones add up to 20% to 25% of the sample.

The receptor was isolated from a female donor with non-small cell lung cancer. The chain is assembled from TRBV11-2 and TRBJ2-4; 8 of the junction bases match TRBD1. Sequencing used lung tumor tissue. In nucleotide form, the sequence is TGTGCCAGCAGCCCTCCCGTCGTGGGACAGGAGTCAGGCATTCAGTACCTC. Its protein is CASSPPVVGQESGIQYL.